This entry concerns a single TCR beta chain. The germline V and J ends were trimmed by 0 bases and 4 bases, with 10 bases remaining between them. The germline gives CDR1 SGHRS, CDR2 YFSETQ. This CDR3 contains 14 residues. PCR involved 60 Vbeta and 13 Jbeta primers. The assay was immunoSEQ multiplex PCR, and TCRdb's table has in-frame clones only and misses some. The data hold 150,000 to 200,000 clones, with 75% observed a single time. The entry originates in a study of cytomegalovirus exposure and HLA in healthy donors. What was sequenced was PBMCs. V usage is TRBV5-1 and J usage is TRBJ1-2, with unresolved D. This clonotype was sampled from a woman aged 45-65 years in good health and CMV-seropositive. The CDR3, as DNA: TGCGCCAGCAGCTTGGATGTCGGGAGCTATGGCTACACCTTC. It codes for CASSLDVGSYGYTF.